The T cell receptor (beta chain) described here comes from a study of PD-L1 blockade in urothelial cancer. For the study at large: At 3 weeks (second dose) and 6 weeks after starting treatment, blood was analyzed. T cells were recovered from blood samples at a median of around 130,000.

The CDR3 is 14 amino acids. Trimming stripped 6 bases from V and 0 bases from J, with 12 bases between. Germline V gene lookup returns CDR1 LNHDA and CDR2 SQIVND (reference sequence). Assay: immunoSEQ multiplex PCR; the TCRdb copy retains only in-frame clones and omits some. The profile shows around 70,000 clones, roughly 88% of them singletons. This clone came up a few times. As for time point: pretreatment peripheral blood. V and J are TRBV19 and TRBJ2-7; maybe TRBD1 (6 bases). This receptor was obtained from a man in his 70s with urothelial cancer. Specimen: PBMCs, collected around atezolizumab (anti-PD-L1) treatment. The DNA for the CDR3 is TGTGCCAGTAGCCAACGGACAGCCTCCTACGAGCAGTACTTC. Translating gives CASSQRTASYEQYF.